This T cell receptor beta chain appears in the sequencing data of a study of radiotherapy plus CTLA-4 blockade in lung cancer. The CDR3 length is 17 residues. Per the germline V gene, CDR1 is SGHRS and CDR2 is YFSETQ. Trimming took 2 bases from V and 3 from J, leaving 18 bases between them. Assay: immunoSEQ multiplex PCR; the TCRdb copy retains only in-frame clones and omits some. The sample has roughly 66,000 clones, over 75% seen once. The J gene is TRBJ2-1, the V gene TRBV5-1; D perhaps matches TRBD2 (6 bases). The source was peripheral blood, collected from a patient treated with radiotherapy plus ipilimumab. This receptor was obtained from a human donor with non-small cell lung cancer who had a partial response to radiotherapy plus ipilimumab. CDR3 protein: CASSFLGAGQVYNEQFF. In DNA, the CDR3 is TGCGCCAGCAGCTTCCTGGGAGCGGGTCAAGTCTACAATGAGCAGTTCTTC. Full variable domain (missing parts from reference TRBV5-1 and TRBJ2-1): KAGVTQTPRYLIKTRGQQVTLSCSPISGHRSVSWYQQTPGQGLQFLFEYFSETQRNKGNFPGRFSGRQFSNSRSEMNVSTLELGDSALYLCASSFLGAGQVYNEQFFGPGTRLTVL.